Reported below is one T cell receptor (beta chain). This specimen comes from a study of T cell changes during pregnancy in multiple sclerosis. Sequenced by immunoSEQ multiplex PCR; TCRdb stores in-frame clones only, minus some. Seen here are fewer than 150,000 clones, about 96% observed once, and the top ten hold 0.4% to 0.5%. The source is a female donor with multiple sclerosis, enrolled in a pregnancy study. The sample consisted of peripheral blood, taken after pregnancy.

The CDR3 protein is CASSLRGNQPQHF. DNA for the CDR3: TGCGCCAGCAGTCTGAGGGGCAATCAGCCCCAGCATTTT. The J gene is TRBJ1-5, the V gene TRBV10-2, with D unclear. Germline values: CDR1 WSHSY, CDR2 SAAADI. This CDR3 comprises 13 residues. Trimming shortened V by 5 bases and J by 2 bases, and 7 bases separated the two germline ends.